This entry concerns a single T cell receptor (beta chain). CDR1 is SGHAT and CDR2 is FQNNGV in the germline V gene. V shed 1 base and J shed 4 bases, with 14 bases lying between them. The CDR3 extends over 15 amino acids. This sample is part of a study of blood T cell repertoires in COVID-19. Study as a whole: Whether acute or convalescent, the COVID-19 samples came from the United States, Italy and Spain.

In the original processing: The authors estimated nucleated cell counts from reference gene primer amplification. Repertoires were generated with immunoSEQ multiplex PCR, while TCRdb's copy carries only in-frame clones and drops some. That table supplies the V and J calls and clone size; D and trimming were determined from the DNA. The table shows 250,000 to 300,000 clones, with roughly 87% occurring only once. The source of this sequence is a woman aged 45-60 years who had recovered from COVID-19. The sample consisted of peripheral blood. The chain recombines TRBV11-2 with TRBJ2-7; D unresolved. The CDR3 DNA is TGTGCCAGCAGCTTAGCTCCCAGTTTCCTTTACGAGCAGTACTTC. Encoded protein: CASSLAPSFLYEQYF.